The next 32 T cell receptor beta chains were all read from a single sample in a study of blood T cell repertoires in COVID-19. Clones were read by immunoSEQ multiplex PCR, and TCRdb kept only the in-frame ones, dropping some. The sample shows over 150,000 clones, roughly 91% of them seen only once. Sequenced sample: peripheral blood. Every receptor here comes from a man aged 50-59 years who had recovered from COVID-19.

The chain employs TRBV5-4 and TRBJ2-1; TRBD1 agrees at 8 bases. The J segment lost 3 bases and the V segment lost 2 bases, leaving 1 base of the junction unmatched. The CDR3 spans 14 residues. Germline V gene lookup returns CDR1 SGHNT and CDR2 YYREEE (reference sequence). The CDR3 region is CASSFDRGYNEQFF. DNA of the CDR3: TGTGCCAGCAGCTTTGACAGGGGCTACAATGAGCAGTTCTTC.

The CDR3 here is CASSQETRAPGNEQYF. CDR3 DNA: TGTGCCAGCAGCCAAGAGACCAGGGCCCCTGGGAACGAGCAGTACTTC. The chain uses TRBV4-2 and TRBJ2-7, with D maybe TRBD1 (5 bases). The V and J ends lost 0 bases and 5 bases respectively, with 17 bases between them. CDR1 LGHNA and CDR2 YNFKEQ come from the germline V gene. The CDR3 is 16 amino acids.

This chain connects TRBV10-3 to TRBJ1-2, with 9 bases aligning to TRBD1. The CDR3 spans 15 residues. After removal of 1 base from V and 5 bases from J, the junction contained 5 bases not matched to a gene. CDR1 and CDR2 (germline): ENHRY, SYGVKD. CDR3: CAISELTGGWYGYTF. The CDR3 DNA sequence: TGTGCCATCAGTGAGTTAACAGGGGGCTGGTATGGCTACACCTTC.

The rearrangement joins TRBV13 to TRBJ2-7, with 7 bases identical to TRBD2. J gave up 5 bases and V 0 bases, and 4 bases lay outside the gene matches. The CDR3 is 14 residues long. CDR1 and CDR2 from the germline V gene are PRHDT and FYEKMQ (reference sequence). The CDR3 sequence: CASSLGTSPHEQYF. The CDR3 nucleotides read TGTGCCAGCAGCTTAGGGACTAGCCCCCACGAGCAGTACTTC.

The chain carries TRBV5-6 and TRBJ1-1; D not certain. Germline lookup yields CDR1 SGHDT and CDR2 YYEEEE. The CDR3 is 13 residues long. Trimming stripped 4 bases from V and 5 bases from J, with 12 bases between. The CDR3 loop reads CASSPGPGTEAFF. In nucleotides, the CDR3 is TGTGCCAGCAGCCCAGGCCCGGGGACTGAAGCTTTCTTT.

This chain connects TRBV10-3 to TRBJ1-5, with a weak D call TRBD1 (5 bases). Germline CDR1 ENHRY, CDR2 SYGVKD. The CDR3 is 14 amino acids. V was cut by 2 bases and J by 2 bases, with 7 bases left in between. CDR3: CAISEIGGNQPQHF. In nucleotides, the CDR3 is TGTGCCATCAGTGAGATAGGGGGCAATCAGCCCCAGCATTTT.

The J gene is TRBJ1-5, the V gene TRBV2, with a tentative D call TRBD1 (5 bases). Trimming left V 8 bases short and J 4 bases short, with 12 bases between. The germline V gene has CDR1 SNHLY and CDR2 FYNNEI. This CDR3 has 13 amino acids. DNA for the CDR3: TGTGCCAGCTCTCGGGGGGGGAATCAGCCCCAGCATTTT. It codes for CASSRGGNQPQHF.

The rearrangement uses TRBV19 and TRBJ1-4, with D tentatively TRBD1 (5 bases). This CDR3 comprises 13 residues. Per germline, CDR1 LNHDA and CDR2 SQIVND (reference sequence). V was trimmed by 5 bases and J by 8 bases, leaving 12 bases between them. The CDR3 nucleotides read TGTGCCAGTAGTGGGAGGCGGGGCGAAAAACTGTTTTTT. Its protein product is CASSGRRGEKLFF. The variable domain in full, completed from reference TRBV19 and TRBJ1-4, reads DGGITQSPKYLFRKEGQNVTLSCEQNLNHDAMYWYRQDPGQGLRLIYYSQIVNDFQKGDIAEGYSVSREKKESFPLTVTSAQKNPTAFYLCASSGRRGEKLFFGSGTQLSVL.

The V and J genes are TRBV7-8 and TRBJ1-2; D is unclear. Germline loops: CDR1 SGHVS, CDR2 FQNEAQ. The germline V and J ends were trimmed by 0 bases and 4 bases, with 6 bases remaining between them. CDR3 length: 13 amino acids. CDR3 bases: TGTGCCAGCAGCTTAGCGTCGAGCTATGGCTACACCTTC. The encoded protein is CASSLASSYGYTF. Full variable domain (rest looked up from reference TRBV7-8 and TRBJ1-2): GAGVSQSPRYKVAKRGQDVALRCDPISGHVSLFWYQQALGQGPEFLTYFQNEAQLDKSGLPSDRFFAERPEGSVSTLKIQRTQQEDSAVYLCASSLASSYGYTFGSGTRLTVV.

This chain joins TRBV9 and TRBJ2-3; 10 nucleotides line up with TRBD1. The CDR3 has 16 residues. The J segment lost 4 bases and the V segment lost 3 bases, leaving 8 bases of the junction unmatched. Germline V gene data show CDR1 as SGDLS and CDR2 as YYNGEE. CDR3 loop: CASSDQGGTGADTQYF. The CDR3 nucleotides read TGTGCCAGCAGCGACCAGGGGGGGACAGGGGCAGATACGCAGTATTTT.

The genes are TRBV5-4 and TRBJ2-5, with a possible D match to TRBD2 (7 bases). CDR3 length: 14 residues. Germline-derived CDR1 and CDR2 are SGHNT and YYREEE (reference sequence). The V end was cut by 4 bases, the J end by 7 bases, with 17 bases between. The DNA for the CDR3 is TGTGCCAGCAGCCCAGGACAGCGGGACGGGACCCAGTACTTC. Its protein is CASSPGQRDGTQYF.

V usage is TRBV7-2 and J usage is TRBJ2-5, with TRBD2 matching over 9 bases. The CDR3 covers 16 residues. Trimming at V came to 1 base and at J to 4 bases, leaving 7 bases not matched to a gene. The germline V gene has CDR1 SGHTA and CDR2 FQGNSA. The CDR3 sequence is CASSLGLAAGIETQYF. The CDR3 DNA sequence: TGTGCCAGCAGCTTAGGACTAGCGGCCGGTATAGAGACCCAGTACTTC.

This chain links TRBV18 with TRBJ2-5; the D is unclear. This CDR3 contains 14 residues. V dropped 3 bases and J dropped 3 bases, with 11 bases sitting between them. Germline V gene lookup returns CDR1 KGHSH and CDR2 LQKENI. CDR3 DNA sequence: TGTGCCAGCTCACCGTCGCAGGTGGAAGAGACCCAGTACTTC. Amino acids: CASSPSQVEETQYF. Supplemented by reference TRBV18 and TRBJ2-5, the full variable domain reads NAGVMQNPRHLVRRRGQEARLRCSPMKGHSHVYWYRQLPEEGLKFMVYLQKENIIDESGMPKERFSAEFPKEGPSILRIQQVVRGDSAAYFCASSPSQVEETQYFGPGTRLLVL.

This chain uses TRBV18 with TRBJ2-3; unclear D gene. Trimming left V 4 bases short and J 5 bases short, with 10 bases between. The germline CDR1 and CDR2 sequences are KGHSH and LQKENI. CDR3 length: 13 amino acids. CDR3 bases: TGTGCCAGCTCACAACATGCAGGAGATACGCAGTATTTT. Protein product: CASSQHAGDTQYF.

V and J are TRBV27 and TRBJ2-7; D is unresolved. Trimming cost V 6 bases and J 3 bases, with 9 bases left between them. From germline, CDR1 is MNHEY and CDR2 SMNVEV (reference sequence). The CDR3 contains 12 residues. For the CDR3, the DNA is TGTGCCAGCAGGACGACTGGCTACGAGCAGTACTTC. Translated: CASRTTGYEQYF.

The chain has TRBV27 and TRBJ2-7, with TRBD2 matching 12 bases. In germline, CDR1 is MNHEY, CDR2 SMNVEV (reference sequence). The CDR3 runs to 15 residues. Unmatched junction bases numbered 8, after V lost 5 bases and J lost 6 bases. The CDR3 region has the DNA TGTGCCAGCAGTCCCGCTTCTAGCGGGGGGGCCGAGCAGTACTTC. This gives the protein CASSPASSGGAEQYF.

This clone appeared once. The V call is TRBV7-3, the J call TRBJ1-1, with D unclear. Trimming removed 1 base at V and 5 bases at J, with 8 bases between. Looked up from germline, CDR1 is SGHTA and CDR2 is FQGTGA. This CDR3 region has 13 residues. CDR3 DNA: TGTGCCAGCAGCTTAATTACGGGGACTGAAGCTTTCTTT. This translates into CASSLITGTEAFF.

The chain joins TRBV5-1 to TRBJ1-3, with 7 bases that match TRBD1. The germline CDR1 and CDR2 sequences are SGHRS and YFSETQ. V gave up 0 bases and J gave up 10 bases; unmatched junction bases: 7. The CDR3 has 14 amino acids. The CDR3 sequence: CASSLAEDRSTIYF. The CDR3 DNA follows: TGCGCCAGCAGCTTGGCCGAGGACAGGAGTACCATATATTTT.

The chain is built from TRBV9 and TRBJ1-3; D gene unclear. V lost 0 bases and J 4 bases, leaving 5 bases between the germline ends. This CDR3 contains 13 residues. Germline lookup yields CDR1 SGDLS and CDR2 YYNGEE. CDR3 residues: CASSVAPGNTIYF. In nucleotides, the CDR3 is TGTGCCAGCAGCGTAGCCCCAGGAAACACCATATATTTT.

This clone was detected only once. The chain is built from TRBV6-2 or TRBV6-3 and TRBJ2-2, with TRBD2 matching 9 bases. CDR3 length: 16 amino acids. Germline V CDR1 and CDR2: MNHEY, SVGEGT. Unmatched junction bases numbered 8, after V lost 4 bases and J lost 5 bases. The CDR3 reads CASSSLAGGQTGELFF. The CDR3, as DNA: TGTGCCAGCAGTTCCTTGGCGGGGGGGCAAACCGGGGAGCTGTTTTTT.

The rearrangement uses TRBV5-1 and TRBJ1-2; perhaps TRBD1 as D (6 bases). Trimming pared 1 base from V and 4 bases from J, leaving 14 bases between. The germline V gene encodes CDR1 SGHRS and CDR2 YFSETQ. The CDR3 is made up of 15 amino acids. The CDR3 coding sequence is TGCGCCAGCAGCTTGAGGACAGTAAAAACCTATGGCTACACCTTC. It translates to CASSLRTVKTYGYTF.

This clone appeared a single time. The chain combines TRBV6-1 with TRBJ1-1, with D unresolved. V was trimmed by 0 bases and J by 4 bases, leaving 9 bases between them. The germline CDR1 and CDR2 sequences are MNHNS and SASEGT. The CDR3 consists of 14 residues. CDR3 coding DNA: TGTGCCAGCAGTGAAGCGCTCCGAGGCACTGAAGCTTTCTTT. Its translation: CASSEALRGTEAFF.

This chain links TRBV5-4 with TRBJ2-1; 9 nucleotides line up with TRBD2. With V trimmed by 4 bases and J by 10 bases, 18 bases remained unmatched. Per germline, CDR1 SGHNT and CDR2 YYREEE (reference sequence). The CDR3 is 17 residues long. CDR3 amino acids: CASSGKVTSGPGGEQFF. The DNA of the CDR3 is TGTGCCAGCAGCGGCAAGGTAACTAGCGGGCCGGGGGGGGAGCAGTTCTTC.

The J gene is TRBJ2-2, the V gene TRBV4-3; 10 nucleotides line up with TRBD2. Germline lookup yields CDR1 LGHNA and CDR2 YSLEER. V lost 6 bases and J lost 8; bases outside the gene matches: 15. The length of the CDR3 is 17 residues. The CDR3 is CASRSRSSGSTPGELFF. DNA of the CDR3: TGCGCCAGCAGGAGTAGGTCTAGCGGGAGTACACCGGGGGAGCTGTTTTTT.

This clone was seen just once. The CDR3 DNA reads TGTGCCACCTCTGGACAAGTTAGCAATCAGCCCCAGCATTTT. It is translated as CATSGQVSNQPQHF. The chain joins TRBV24-1 to TRBJ1-5; a weak D match, TRBD1 (5 bases). The V and J ends lost 9 bases and 0 bases respectively, with 11 bases between them. Per germline, CDR1 KGHDR and CDR2 SFDVKD. The CDR3 runs 14 residues.

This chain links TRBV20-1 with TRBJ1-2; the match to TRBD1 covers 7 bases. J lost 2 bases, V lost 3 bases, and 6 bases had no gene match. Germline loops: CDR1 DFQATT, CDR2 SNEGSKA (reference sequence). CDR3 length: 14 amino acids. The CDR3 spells CSASRQGGNYGYTF. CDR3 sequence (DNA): TGCAGTGCTAGTCGACAGGGTGGCAACTATGGCTACACCTTC.

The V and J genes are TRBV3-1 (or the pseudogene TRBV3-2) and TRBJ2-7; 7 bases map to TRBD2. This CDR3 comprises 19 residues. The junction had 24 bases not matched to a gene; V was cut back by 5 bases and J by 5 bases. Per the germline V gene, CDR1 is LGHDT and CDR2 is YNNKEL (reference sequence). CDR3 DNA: TGTGCCAGCAGCTCCCCTTCGTGCGGGGGAAGGTCCTATGGCAACGAGCAGTACTTC. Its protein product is CASSSPSCGGRSYGNEQYF.

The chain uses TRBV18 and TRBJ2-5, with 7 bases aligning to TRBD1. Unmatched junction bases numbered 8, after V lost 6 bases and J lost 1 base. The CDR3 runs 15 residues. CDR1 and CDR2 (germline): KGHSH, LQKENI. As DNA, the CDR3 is TGTGCCAGCTCGTCCCGGGACAGAGCCCAAGAGACCCAGTACTTC. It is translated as CASSSRDRAQETQYF.

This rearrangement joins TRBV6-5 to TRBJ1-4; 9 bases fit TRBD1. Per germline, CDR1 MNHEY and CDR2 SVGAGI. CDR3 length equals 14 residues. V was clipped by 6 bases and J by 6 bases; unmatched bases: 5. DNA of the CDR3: TGTGCCAGCAGACTCGGGACAGGGTATGAAAAACTGTTTTTT. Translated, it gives CASRLGTGYEKLFF.

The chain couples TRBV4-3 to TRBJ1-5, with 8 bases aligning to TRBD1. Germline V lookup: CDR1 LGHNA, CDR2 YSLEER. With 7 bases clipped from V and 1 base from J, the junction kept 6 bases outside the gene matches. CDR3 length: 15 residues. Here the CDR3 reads CASIKDRASNQPQHF. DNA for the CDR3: TGCGCCAGCATCAAGGACAGGGCGAGCAATCAGCCCCAGCATTTT.

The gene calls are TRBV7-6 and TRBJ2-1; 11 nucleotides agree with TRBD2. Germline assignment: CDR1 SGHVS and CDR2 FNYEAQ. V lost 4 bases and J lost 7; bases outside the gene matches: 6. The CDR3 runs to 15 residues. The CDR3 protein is CASSSVAGGINEQFF. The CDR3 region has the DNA TGTGCCAGCAGCTCCGTAGCGGGAGGGATTAATGAGCAGTTCTTC. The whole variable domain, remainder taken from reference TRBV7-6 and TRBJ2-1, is GAGVSQSPRYKVTKRGQDVALRCDPISGHVSLYWYRQALGQGPEFLTYFNYEAQQDKSGLPNDRFSAERPEGSISTLTIQRTEQRDSAMYRCASSSVAGGINEQFFGPGTRLTVL.

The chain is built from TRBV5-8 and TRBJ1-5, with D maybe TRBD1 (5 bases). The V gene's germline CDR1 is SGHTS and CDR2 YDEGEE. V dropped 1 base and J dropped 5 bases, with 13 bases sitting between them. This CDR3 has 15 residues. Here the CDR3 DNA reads TGTGCCAGCAGCTTGAACAGGCGTGAGGATCAGCCCCAGCATTTT. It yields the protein CASSLNRREDQPQHF.